Sequencing of this T cell receptor beta chain was carried out in a study of response to subunit inactivated influenza vaccine. V shed 3 bases, J shed 5 bases, and the junction held 8 bases outside the gene matches. The germline V gene encodes CDR1 SGHRS and CDR2 YFSETQ. The CDR3 is 15 residues long. TCRdb independently ran MiXCR on the RT-PCR reads; one entry per CDR3 protein. The table has more than 250,000 distinct CDR3 sequences, just over 20% seen once. Study results and limitations: It was the authors' suggestion that each seasonal influenza vaccination recruits few new T cells.

This clonotype was seen once. Its antigen remains unknown. The V gene is TRBV5-1, the J gene TRBJ2-5; 9 bases match TRBD2. This clonotype originated in a man aged 50 to 69 who received an inactivated influenza vaccine. The input for sequencing was PBMCs from blood, taken 21 months after vaccination. The CDR3 protein is CASSSQTSGGETQYF. In DNA, the CDR3 is TGCGCCAGCAGCTCTCAGACTAGCGGTGGGGAGACCCAGTACTTC.